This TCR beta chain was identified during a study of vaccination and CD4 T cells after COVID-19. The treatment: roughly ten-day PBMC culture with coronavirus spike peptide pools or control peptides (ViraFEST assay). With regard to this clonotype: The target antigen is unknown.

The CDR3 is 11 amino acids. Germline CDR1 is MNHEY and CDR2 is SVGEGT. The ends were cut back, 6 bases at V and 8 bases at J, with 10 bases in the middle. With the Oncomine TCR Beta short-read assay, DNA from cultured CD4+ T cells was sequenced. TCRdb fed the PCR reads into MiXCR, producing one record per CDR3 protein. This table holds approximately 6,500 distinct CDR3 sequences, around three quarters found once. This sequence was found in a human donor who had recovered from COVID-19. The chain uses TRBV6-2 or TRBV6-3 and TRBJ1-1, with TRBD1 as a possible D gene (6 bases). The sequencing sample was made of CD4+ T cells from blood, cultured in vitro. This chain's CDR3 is CASSHGTEAFF. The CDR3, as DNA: TGTGCCAGCAGCCACGGGACAGAAGCTTTCTTT.